The clone carrying this T cell receptor (beta chain) was seen a few times. This record belongs to a study of human T cells and chemical hapten exposure. Overall study: Sensitization employed 2% DPC on around 2 cm by around 2 cm of upper inner arm skin.

TCRdb fed the RACE reads into MiXCR, producing one record per CDR3 protein. Of roughly 100,000 distinct CDR3 sequences listed, 9.5% to 15% are singletons. The V end lost 0 bases, the J end lost 3 bases, and 6 bases lay between the germline ends. Germline-derived CDR1 and CDR2 are LNHNV and YYDKDF (reference sequence). The CDR3 has 14 residues. Time point denoted: pre-sensitization, week 0. The treatment denotes: therapeutic diphenylcyclopropenone sensitization with weekly scalp DPC. Material: whole blood, obtained in connection with sensitization to the hapten diphenylcyclopropenone (DPC). The sequence was obtained from a woman aged 45 to 65 with alopecia areata. Some clones in this sample may be carry-over from other donors' samples. This chain uses TRBV15 with TRBJ1-3; D unresolved. This chain's CDR3 is CATSRDVGGNTIYF. CDR3 in DNA: TGTGCCACCAGCAGAGATGTCGGTGGAAACACCATATATTTT.